Below, one TCR beta chain is given with its context. This clonotype has only a few counts. The antigen this receptor binds is unknown. No much larger clonotype is one base removed from it; base qualities were not supplied. PBMCs were isolated by Ficoll-Paque density gradient centrifugation. The source of the sample is a study of T-cell memory formation after mild COVID-19 (dated by TCRdb to the early 2020s). For the study in its entirety: Most TCR sequence clusters were specific to one of the two donors. In a couple of donors, T-cell clones that expanded and contracted after mild COVID-19 were tracked by sequencing TCRalpha and TCRbeta repertoires over time. Two young, previously healthy adult volunteers made up the cohort, one male and one female.

Sequencing relied on an Illumina NovaSeq 6000. Using 5'RACE with constant-segment primers, TCRalpha and TCRbeta cDNA libraries were constructed, with sample barcodes and unique molecular identifiers added in the process. RNA was extracted from every sample with Trizol reagent. The libraries were amplified in two PCR steps, and the second step added a second sample barcode and Illumina TruSeq adapters. Libraries were sequenced on an Illumina NovaSeq with 2 x 150 bp paired-end reads. For the original study's pipeline: With migec v1.2.7, reads were demultiplexed and then collapsed into UMI-guided consensus sequences. With mixcr v2.1.11, UMI consensuses were aligned to TRA and TRB V and J templates and assembled into clonotypes. Expanded or contracted clonotypes were those called significant by both edgeR and NoisET, with noise models trained on biological replicates. For edgeR calls, a false discovery rate-adjusted p below 0.01 and a log2 fold-change threshold of 1 were applied. As an exploratory analysis of dynamics, max-normalized trajectories of the 1000 most abundant clonotypes were examined with PCA combined with hierarchical clustering. The CD4 or CD8 phenotype of responding clones was assigned using the separately sequenced CD4+ and CD8+ repertoires. In TCRdb, the public reads were trimmed at Q25 with fastp and aligned with MiXCR, with productive beta chains retained. Rows merge per CDR3 protein into single entries with the most common DNA and genes. The V and J calls, along with clone size, are taken from TCRdb and not from the paper's own processing. A total of fewer than 150,000 distinct CDR3 sequences appear in this sample, 22% of them only once. The ten largest clones capture approximately 40% of the sample.

Beyond this particular receptor, the publication reports: Whether the second-wave clones peaking on day 37 were SARS-CoV-2 specific was not confirmed. Contracting CD4+ clones turned up mainly in the CM and EM memory subsets, whereas EMRA was where CD8+ clones were enriched. Some responding clones were found in pre-infection memory, which suggests that pre-existing cross-reactive memory T cells took part in the SARS-CoV-2 response. From day 15 to 85, contracting clones showed balanced CD4/CD8 phenotypes, whereas a second wave of clones that expanded from day 15 to 37 leaned towards CD4+. The study covered only a couple of mild cases, and larger cohorts including severe cases with pre-infection samples were considered necessary.

Germline trimming: 7 bases from V, 4 bases from J; junction bases outside gene matches: 9. The CDR3 starts with the cysteine, ends with the phenylalanine, and has 15 residues. CDR3 DNA only is kept here, 45 bases in frame from base 1. Sequences were obtained from PBMCs or a T cell subset sorted from them (not recorded which). This clonotype was sampled from a man younger than 35 who had mild COVID-19 (a few samples of this study predate the infection). The sample titles of this study are shuffled in the database, so cell type and time point are left out; the donor was told from shared clones. The chain employs TRBV23-1 and TRBJ2-2, and 7 junctional nucleotides match TRBD1. TRBV23-1 is filed as an ORF, its function uncertain. This receptor carries the CDR3 CASTPPGQFTGELFF. In nucleotides, the sequence is TGCGCCAGCACACCTCCGGGACAGTTCACCGGGGAGCTGTTTTTT.